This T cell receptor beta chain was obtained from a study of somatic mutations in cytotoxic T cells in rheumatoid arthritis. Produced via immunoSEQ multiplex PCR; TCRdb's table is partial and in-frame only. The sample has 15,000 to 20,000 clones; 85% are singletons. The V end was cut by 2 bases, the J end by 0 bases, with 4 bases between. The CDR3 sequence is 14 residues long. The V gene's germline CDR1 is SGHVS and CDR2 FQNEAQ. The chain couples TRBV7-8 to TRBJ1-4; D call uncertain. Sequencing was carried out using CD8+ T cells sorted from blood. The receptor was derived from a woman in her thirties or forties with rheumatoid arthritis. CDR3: CASSLRATNEKLFF. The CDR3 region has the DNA TGTGCCAGCAGCTTACGGGCAACTAATGAAAAACTGTTTTTT.